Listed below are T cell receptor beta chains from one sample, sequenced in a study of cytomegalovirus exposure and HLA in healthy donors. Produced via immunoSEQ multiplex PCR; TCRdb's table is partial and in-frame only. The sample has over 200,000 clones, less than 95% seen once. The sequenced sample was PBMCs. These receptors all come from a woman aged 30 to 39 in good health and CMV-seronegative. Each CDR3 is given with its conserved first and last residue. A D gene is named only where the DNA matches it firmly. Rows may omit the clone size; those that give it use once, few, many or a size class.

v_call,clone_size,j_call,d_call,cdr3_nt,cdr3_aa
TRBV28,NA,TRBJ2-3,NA,TGTGCCAGCAGTGTCCGGCCCCTAGATACGCAGTATTTT,CASSVRPLDTQYF
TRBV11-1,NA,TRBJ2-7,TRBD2,TGTGCCAGCAGCTTTGGAGGGACTAGCGGGACTCTATCCTACGAGCAGTACTTC,CASSFGGTSGTLSYEQYF
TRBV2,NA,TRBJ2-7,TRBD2,TGTGCCAGCAGCAGTTCGGCTAGCGGGAGAGGCGAGCAGTACTTC,CASSSSASGRGEQYF
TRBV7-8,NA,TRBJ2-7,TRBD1,TGTGCCAGCAGTGGACAGGAAGGGCCTTACGAGCAGTACTTC,CASSGQEGPYEQYF
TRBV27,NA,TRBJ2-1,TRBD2,TGTGCCAGCAGTCCTATCGGACTAGCGGGAGGATTCCATGAGCAGTTCTTC,CASSPIGLAGGFHEQFF
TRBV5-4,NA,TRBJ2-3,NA,TGTGCCAGCAGCCCGGGACCAGACACAGATACGCAGTATTTT,CASSPGPDTDTQYF
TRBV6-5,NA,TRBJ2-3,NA,TGTGCCAGCAGTTACGAAGCAGGGAGAACAGATACGCAGTATTTT,CASSYEAGRTDTQYF
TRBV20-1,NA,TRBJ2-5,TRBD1,TGCAGCGGGACAGCGCAAGAGACCCAGTACTTC,CSGTAQETQYF
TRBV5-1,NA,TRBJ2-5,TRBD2,TGCGCCAGCAGCTCCGGACTAGCGGGATCCCAAGAGACCCAGTACTTC,CASSSGLAGSQETQYF
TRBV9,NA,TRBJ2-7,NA,TGTGCCAGCAGCGCCGCGGATTCGGAGCAGTACTTC,CASSAADSEQYF
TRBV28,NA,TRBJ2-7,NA,TGTGCCAGCAGTTCAGGGCCCATTCACGGGGAGCAGTACTTC,CASSSGPIHGEQYF
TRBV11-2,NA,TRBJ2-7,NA,TGTGCCAGCAGCTCTCTGACGGAGACCTACGAGCAGTACTTC,CASSSLTETYEQYF
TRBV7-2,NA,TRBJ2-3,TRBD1,TGTGCCAGCGCAAGCAGGGACAGGGGTTCAGATACGCAGTATTTT,CASASRDRGSDTQYF
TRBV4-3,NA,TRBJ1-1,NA,TGCGCCAGCAGCCGAGAAATAACGACTGAAGCTTTCTTT,CASSREITTEAFF
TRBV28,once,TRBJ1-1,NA,TGTGCCAGCAGTTTATTAAGGGGGAACACTGAAGCTTTCTTT,CASSLLRGNTEAFF
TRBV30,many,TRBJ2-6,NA,TGTGCCTGGAGACTAGGGAGAAGTTCTGGGGCCAACGTCCTGACTTTC,CAWRLGRSSGANVLTF
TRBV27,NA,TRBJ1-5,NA,TGTGCCAGCAGGCCTAGGACGGTCACTAATCAGCCCCAGCATTTT,CASRPRTVTNQPQHF
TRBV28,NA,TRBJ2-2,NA,TGTGCCAGCAGTTCCCCCTGGACATCGAACACCGGGGAGCTGTTTTTT,CASSSPWTSNTGELFF
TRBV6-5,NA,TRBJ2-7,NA,TGTGCCAGCAAAAAGGACCGGGACGTTACATACGAGCAGTACTTC,CASKKDRDVTYEQYF
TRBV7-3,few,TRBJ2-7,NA,TGTGCCAGCAGCTCTGGGGGCTCTGACGAGCAGTACTTC,CASSSGGSDEQYF
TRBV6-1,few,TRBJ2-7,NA,TGTGCCAGCAGTGAATATTTGGGCATTGGCCAGTACTTC,CASSEYLGIGQYF
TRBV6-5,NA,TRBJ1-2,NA,TGTGCCAGCAGTTACAGTCGGTGGCCGGCGGATGGCTACACCTTC,CASSYSRWPADGYTF
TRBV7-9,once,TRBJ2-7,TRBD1,TGTGCCAGCAGACCGCACAGGGGGACTGACGAGCAGTACTTC,CASRPHRGTDEQYF
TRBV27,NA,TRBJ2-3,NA,TGTGCCAGCAGAGTGGCTAGCACAGATACGCAGTATTTT,CASRVASTDTQYF
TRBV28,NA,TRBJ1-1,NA,TGTGCCAGCAGAGGGGCCGTGAACACTGAAGCTTTCTTT,CASRGAVNTEAFF
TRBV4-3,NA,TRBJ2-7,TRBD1,TGCGCCAGCAGCCAAGATGTTTCGGCAGGGGGCGCGGTGGACGAGCAGTACTTC,CASSQDVSAGGAVDEQYF
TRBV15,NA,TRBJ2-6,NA,TGTGCCACCAGCAGATCTAGGGAGGGGGCGTCTGGGGCCAACGTCCTGACTTTC,CATSRSREGASGANVLTF
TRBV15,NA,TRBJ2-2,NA,TGTGCCACCAGCAGAGTGTTAGGGGCTAGAGACGGCGGGGAGCTGTTTTTT,CATSRVLGARDGGELFF
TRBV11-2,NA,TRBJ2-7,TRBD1,TGTGCCAGCCTCGGCCCCAGACGGGGACAGGGTCCCTACGAGCAGTACTTC,CASLGPRRGQGPYEQYF
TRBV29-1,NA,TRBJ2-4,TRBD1,TGCAGCGCCACAGGGGGGGCCAAAAACATTCAGTACTTC,CSATGGAKNIQYF
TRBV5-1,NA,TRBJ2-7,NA,TGCGCCAGCAGCTTGGAGTTGGCGGTGTCGGGATACGAGCAGTACTTC,CASSLELAVSGYEQYF
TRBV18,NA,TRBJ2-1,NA,TGTGCCAGCTCACTTCCGGGACCCCTTTTCTACAATGAGCAGTTCTTC,CASSLPGPLFYNEQFF
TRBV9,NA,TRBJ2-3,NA,TGTGCCAGCAGCGGACGACAGCCCACAGATACGCAGTATTTT,CASSGRQPTDTQYF
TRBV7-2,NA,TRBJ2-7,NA,TGTGCCAGCAGCTTTGGCCGCTACGAGCAGTACTTC,CASSFGRYEQYF
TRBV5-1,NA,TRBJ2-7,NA,TGCGCCAGCAGCTTTTCGCAGGGGTCCTACGAGCAGTACTTC,CASSFSQGSYEQYF
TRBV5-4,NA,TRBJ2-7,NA,TGTGCCAGCAGCTTGTCGGGGTACGAGCAGTACTTC,CASSLSGYEQYF
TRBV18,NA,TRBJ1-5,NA,TGTGCCAGCTCACCACGTTCCCGGGCCGGTCAGCCCCAGCATTTT,CASSPRSRAGQPQHF
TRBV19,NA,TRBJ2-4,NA,TGTGCCAGTAGAAGTGGAGGGGCGGGCAAAAACATTCAGTACTTC,CASRSGGAGKNIQYF
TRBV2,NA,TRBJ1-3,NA,TGTGCCAGCAGTGATACGGACCCTCGGCTCAGAAACACCATATATTTT,CASSDTDPRLRNTIYF
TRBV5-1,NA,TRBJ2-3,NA,TGCGCCAGCAGCTTGAGGCCAGATACGCAGTATTTT,CASSLRPDTQYF
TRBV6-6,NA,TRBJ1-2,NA,TGTGCCAGCAGCGCCGGGCCCCTGAACTATGGCTACACCTTC,CASSAGPLNYGYTF
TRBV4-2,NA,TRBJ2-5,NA,TGTGCCAGCAGCCAAGGCAGGGAGGAGACCCAGTACTTC,CASSQGREETQYF
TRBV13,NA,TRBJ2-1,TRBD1,TGTGCCAGCAGCCTACAGGGGGCGAGGGACAATGAGCAGTTCTTC,CASSLQGARDNEQFF
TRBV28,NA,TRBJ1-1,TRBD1,TGTGCCAGCCACAAAGGGGGCCGGAAAGCTTTCTTT,CASHKGGRKAFF
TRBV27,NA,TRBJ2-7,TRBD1,TGTGCCAGCAGTTCGGACAGGGGGCACTACGAGCAGTACTTC,CASSSDRGHYEQYF
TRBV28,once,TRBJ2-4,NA,TGTGCCAGCAGTGTAACTCCTCGCTCAAACATTCAGTACTTC,CASSVTPRSNIQYF
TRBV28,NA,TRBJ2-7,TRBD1,TGTGCCAGCAGTTTCAGCAGGGGGAATTACGAGCAGTACTTC,CASSFSRGNYEQYF
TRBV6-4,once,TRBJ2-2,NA,TGTGCCAGCAGTGTAATTCCGGGCGGGGAGCTGTTTTTT,CASSVIPGGELFF
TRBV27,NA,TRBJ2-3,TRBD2,TGTGCCAGCAGGTTCGGGGGGGATACGCAGTATTTT,CASRFGGDTQYF
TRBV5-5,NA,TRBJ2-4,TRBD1,TGTGCCAGCAGCTTCGACAGGGCGGACATTCAGTACTTC,CASSFDRADIQYF
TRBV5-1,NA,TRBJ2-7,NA,TGCGCCAGCAGCTTGAGATCCGGGGGCTTTTACGAGCAGTACTTC,CASSLRSGGFYEQYF
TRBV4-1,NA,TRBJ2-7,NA,TGCGCCAGCAGCCAAGACCTCTCGGCCTCCTCCTACGAGCAGTACTTC,CASSQDLSASSYEQYF
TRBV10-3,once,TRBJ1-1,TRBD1,TGTGCCATCAGTGAGAGACAGGGGGCCAACACTGAAGCTTTCTTT,CAISERQGANTEAFF
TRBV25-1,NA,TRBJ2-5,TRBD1,TGTGCCAGCAGTCGCCTTCATCACAGGGGGCCGGGGGAGACCCAGTACTTC,CASSRLHHRGPGETQYF
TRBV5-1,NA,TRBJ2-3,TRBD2,TGCGCCAGCAGTTGGCGGGAGATCACAGATACGCAGTATTTT,CASSWREITDTQYF
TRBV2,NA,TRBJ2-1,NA,TGTGCCAGCAGTGAAGTGGAGTCAGTGAAGTTCTTC,CASSEVESVKFF
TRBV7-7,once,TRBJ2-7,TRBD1,TGTGCCAGCAGCTCGGGACAGACATACGAGCAGTACTTC,CASSSGQTYEQYF
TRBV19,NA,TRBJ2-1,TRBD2,TGTGCCAGTAAGGTGACTAGCGGGAATGAGCAGTTCTTC,CASKVTSGNEQFF